This TCR beta chain was retrieved from a study of blood T cells in healthy people across ages. General study findings and limits: More naive CD4+ cells and higher diversity were found in long-lived than in aged donors. TCR beta diversity, measured per million T cells, fell in a roughly linear way with age.

This clonotype was observed a few times. Its antigen is currently unknown. The donors, all healthy, were Caucasians living in Russia, aged roughly 6 to 100. Next came a second PCR, run for about 7 to 12 cycles, which used a sample-barcoded 5' primer along with a J-beta primer mix. Per-sample output comprised a minimum of 2.5 million paired-end reads containing CDR3. TCRdb recomputed calls from the 5' RACE reads with MiXCR, one row per CDR3 protein. The sample carries roughly 700,000 distinct CDR3 sequences, about half recorded once. V dropped 3 bases and J dropped 4; count of bases not matched to a gene: 11. Germline CDR1 reads DFQATT; CDR2 reads SNEGSKA (reference sequence). This CDR3 has 16 amino acids.

The source material was blood. This chain links TRBV20-1 with TRBJ2-3; 9 bases agree with TRBD1. The TCR originated in a woman aged 60-75 years in good health. As DNA, the CDR3 is TGCAGTGCTAGGGGACCGGGACAGGGATATTCAGATACGCAGTATTTT. The encoded protein is CSARGPGQGYSDTQYF.